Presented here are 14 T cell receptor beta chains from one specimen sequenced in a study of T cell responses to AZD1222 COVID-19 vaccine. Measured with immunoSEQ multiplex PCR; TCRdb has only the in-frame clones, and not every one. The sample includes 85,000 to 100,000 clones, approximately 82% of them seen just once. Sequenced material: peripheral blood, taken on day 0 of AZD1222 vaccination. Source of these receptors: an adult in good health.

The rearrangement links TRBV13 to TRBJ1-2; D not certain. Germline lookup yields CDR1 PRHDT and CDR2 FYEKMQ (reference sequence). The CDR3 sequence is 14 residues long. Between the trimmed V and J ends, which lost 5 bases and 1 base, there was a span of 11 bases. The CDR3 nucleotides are TGTGCCAGCAGCCTGGACGGGAGTAACTATGGCTACACCTTC. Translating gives CASSLDGSNYGYTF. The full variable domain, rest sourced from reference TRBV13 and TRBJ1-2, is AAGVIQSPRHLIKEKRETATLKCYPIPRHDTVYWYQQGPGQDPQFLISFYEKMQSDKGSIPDRFSAQQFSDYHSELNMSSLELGDSALYFCASSLDGSNYGYTFGSGTRLTVV.

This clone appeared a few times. CDR3 residues: CASSTGGLGSGNTIYF. The CDR3, as DNA: TGTGCCAGCAGCACGGGAGGGTTGGGGTCTGGAAACACCATATATTTT. The chain is built from TRBV11-2 and TRBJ1-3; no definite D call. Germline lookup yields CDR1 SGHAT and CDR2 FQNNGV. Trimming left V 5 bases short and J 1 base short, with 15 bases between. This CDR3 contains 16 residues.

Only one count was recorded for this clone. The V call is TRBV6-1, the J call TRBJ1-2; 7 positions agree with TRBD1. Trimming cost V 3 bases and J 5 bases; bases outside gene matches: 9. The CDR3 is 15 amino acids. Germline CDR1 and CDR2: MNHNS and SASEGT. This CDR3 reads CASSDRGGRLYGYTF. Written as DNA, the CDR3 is TGTGCCAGCAGTGATAGAGGGGGCCGGTTGTATGGCTACACCTTC.

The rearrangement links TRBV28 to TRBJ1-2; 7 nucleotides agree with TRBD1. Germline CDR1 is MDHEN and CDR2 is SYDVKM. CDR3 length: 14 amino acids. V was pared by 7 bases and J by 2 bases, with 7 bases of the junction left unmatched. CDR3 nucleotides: TGTGCCAGCACGACAGGGATGTTGAACTATGGCTACACCTTC. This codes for CASTTGMLNYGYTF.

CDR3: CASSMTGGYGYTF. CDR3 nucleotide sequence: TGTGCCAGCAGTATGACAGGCGGCTATGGCTACACCTTC. The chain has TRBV27 and TRBJ1-2, with D possibly matching TRBD1 (6 bases). V lost 5 bases, J lost 4 bases, and 11 bases lay in between. The CDR3 spans 13 residues. Germline V gives CDR1 MNHEY, CDR2 SMNVEV (reference sequence).

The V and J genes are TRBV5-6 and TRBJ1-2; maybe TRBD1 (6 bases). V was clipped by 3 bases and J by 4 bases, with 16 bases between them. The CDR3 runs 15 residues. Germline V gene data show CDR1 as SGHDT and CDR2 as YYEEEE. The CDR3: CASSSGVKVFYGYTF. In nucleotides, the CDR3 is TGTGCCAGCAGCTCAGGGGTCAAGGTTTTCTATGGCTACACCTTC.

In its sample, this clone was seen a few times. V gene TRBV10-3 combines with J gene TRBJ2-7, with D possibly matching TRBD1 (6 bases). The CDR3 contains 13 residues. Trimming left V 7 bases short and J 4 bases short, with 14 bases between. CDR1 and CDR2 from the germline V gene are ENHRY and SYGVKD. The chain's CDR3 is CAITGTIGYEQYF. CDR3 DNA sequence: TGTGCCATCACCGGGACAATCGGGTACGAGCAGTACTTC.

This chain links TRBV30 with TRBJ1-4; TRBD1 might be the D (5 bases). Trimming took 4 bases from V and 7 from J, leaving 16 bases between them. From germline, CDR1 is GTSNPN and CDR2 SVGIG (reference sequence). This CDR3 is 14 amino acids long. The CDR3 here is CAWKPPPGGEKLFF. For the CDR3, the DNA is TGTGCCTGGAAACCTCCCCCGGGGGGTGAAAAACTGTTTTTT.

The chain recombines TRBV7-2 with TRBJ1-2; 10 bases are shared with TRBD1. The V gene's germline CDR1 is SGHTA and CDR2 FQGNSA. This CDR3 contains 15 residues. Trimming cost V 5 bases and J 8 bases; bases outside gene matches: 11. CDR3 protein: CASSPGTGVWGGYTF. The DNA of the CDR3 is TGTGCCAGCAGCCCCGGGACAGGGGTTTGGGGAGGCTACACCTTC.

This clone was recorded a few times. The CDR3 DNA is TGCGCCAGCAGCCAAGTCGACAAGCCCGCGTCCTATAATTCACCCCTCCACTTT. Amino acid sequence: CASSQVDKPASYNSPLHF. V gene TRBV4-1 combines with J gene TRBJ1-6; unclear D gene. The ends were cut back, 1 base at V and 1 base at J, with 14 bases in the middle. The CDR3 sequence is 18 residues long. CDR1 is MGHRA, CDR2 YSYEKL, per germline.

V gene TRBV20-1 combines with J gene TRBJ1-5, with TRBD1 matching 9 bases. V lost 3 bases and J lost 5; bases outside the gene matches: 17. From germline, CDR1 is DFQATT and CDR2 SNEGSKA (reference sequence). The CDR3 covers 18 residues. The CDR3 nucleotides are TGCAGTGCTAGTTCGGGACAGGGTCTCTCCTCATACGATCAGCCCCAGCATTTT. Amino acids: CSASSGQGLSSYDQPQHF.

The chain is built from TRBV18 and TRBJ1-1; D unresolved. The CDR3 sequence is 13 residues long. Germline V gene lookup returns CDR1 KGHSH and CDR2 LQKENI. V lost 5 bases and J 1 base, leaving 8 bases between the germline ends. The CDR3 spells CASSVAGNTEAFF. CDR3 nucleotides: TGTGCCAGCTCAGTAGCAGGGAACACTGAAGCTTTCTTT.

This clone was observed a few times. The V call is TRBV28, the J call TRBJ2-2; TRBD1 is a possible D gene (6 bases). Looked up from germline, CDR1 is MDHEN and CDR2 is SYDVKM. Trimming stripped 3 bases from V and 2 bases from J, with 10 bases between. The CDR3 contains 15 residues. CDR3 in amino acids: CASSFTGTNTGELFF. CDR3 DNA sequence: TGTGCCAGCAGTTTCACCGGGACAAACACCGGGGAGCTGTTTTTT.

In DNA form, the CDR3 reads TGTGCCAGCAGCCAAGCAGGGTCGAGCTCCTACAATGAGCAGTTCTTC. This codes for CASSQAGSSSYNEQFF. The rearrangement uses TRBV4-2 and TRBJ2-1; D might be TRBD1 (5 bases). Germline CDR1 LGHNA, CDR2 YNFKEQ. Between the trimmed V and J ends, which lost 1 base and 0 bases, there was a span of 10 bases. The length of the CDR3 is 16 residues.